This is a list of T cell receptor beta chains from one sample in a study of blood T cells in healthy people across ages. From the 5' RACE reads, TCRdb called clonotypes with MiXCR, one entry per CDR3 protein. In the table there are some 730,000 distinct CDR3 sequences, about a fifth of which are singletons. Material: blood. The receptors were gathered from a man aged 65 to 85 in good health. Both conserved end residues are part of each CDR3. Fields, in order: J gene, clone size, V gene, D gene, CDR3 DNA, CDR3 protein. A D gene is named only where the DNA matches it firmly. Some rows have no size entry. The others give once, few or many, or a class for an expanded clone.

j_call: TRBJ2-3; clone_size: NA; v_call: TRBV9; d_call: NA; cdr3_nt: TGTGCCAGCAGCAGGACCGGGACCGACATAAATACGCAGTATTTT; cdr3_aa: CASSRTGTDINTQYF
j_call: TRBJ2-4; clone_size: many; v_call: TRBV12-3/TRBV12-4; d_call: NA; cdr3_nt: TGTGCCAGCAGTGATAATGCGGTCTCGTCAGCCAAAAACATTCAGTACTTC; cdr3_aa: CASSDNAVSSAKNIQYF
j_call: TRBJ2-1; clone_size: once; v_call: TRBV6-2/TRBV6-3; d_call: TRBD2; cdr3_nt: TGTGCCAGCAGCGACCCGGGGACTAGCGGGAGTACTGAGCAGTTCTTC; cdr3_aa: CASSDPGTSGSTEQFF
j_call: TRBJ2-5; clone_size: few; v_call: TRBV7-6; d_call: NA; cdr3_nt: TGTGCCAGCAGCTTAAGGGGTCCCGGGGGCGAGACCCAGTACTTC; cdr3_aa: CASSLRGPGGETQYF
j_call: TRBJ2-1; clone_size: NA; v_call: TRBV6-5; d_call: NA; cdr3_nt: TGTGCCAGCAGAGGGAGCGGGTCCTTATACAATGAGCAGTTCTTC; cdr3_aa: CASRGSGSLYNEQFF
j_call: TRBJ2-5; clone_size: many; v_call: TRBV12-3/TRBV12-4; d_call: NA; cdr3_nt: TGTGCCAGCAGTTTAGGGACAACCTTCGCGACGGAGACCCAGTACTTC; cdr3_aa: CASSLGTTFATETQYF
j_call: TRBJ2-2; clone_size: NA; v_call: TRBV28; d_call: NA; cdr3_nt: TGTGCCAGCAGTTTAAGTAACACCGGGGAGCTGTTTTTT; cdr3_aa: CASSLSNTGELFF
j_call: TRBJ2-1; clone_size: NA; v_call: TRBV20-1; d_call: NA; cdr3_nt: TGCAGTGCTTGGGGGCCGTTGGCGGGAACTGAATACAATGAGCAGTTCTTC; cdr3_aa: CSAWGPLAGTEYNEQFF
j_call: TRBJ1-4; clone_size: NA; v_call: TRBV12-3/TRBV12-4; d_call: NA; cdr3_nt: TGTGCCAGCAGTTTGGTTCGGCAGGGCGGCGAAAAACTGTTTTTT; cdr3_aa: CASSLVRQGGEKLFF
j_call: TRBJ2-6; clone_size: NA; v_call: TRBV29-1; d_call: NA; cdr3_nt: TGCAGCGTGGAACAGGGATCTGGGGCCAACGTCCTGACTTTC; cdr3_aa: CSVEQGSGANVLTF
j_call: TRBJ2-1; clone_size: NA; v_call: TRBV4-2; d_call: NA; cdr3_nt: TGTGCCAGCAGCCAGGACCCGGTCGCTAACAATGAGCAGTTCTTC; cdr3_aa: CASSQDPVANNEQFF
j_call: TRBJ2-7; clone_size: NA; v_call: TRBV28; d_call: TRBD1; cdr3_nt: TGTGCCAGCAGACAGACAGGGGGCTACGAGCAGTACTTC; cdr3_aa: CASRQTGGYEQYF
j_call: TRBJ2-7; clone_size: few; v_call: TRBV18; d_call: NA; cdr3_nt: TGTGCCAGCTCACCAGGAGGGGGCACTAGCTCCTACGAGCAGTACTTC; cdr3_aa: CASSPGGGTSSYEQYF
j_call: TRBJ1-6; clone_size: NA; v_call: TRBV20-1; d_call: NA; cdr3_nt: TGCAGTGCTGCAGGGGATAGGTCACCCCTCCACTTT; cdr3_aa: CSAAGDRSPLHF
j_call: TRBJ2-7; clone_size: many; v_call: TRBV28; d_call: NA; cdr3_nt: TGTGCCAGCAGTCTCCCAGGGACTCCCGAGCAGTACTTC; cdr3_aa: CASSLPGTPEQYF
j_call: TRBJ2-3; clone_size: NA; v_call: TRBV29-1; d_call: NA; cdr3_nt: TGCAGCGTTAGGGGGACTTACCTCACAGATACGCAGTATTTT; cdr3_aa: CSVRGTYLTDTQYF
j_call: TRBJ2-5; clone_size: few; v_call: TRBV2; d_call: NA; cdr3_nt: TGTGCCAGCGAGGGGAAGACCCAGTACTTC; cdr3_aa: CASEGKTQYF
j_call: TRBJ2-3; clone_size: NA; v_call: TRBV30; d_call: TRBD2; cdr3_nt: TGTGCCTGGACCCCAGGACTAGGTAGCACAGATACGCAGTATTTT; cdr3_aa: CAWTPGLGSTDTQYF
j_call: TRBJ2-1; clone_size: NA; v_call: TRBV3-1; d_call: NA; cdr3_nt: TGTGCCAGCAGTCTTTTTGACAGGCTCCAGGGTGAGCAGTTCTTC; cdr3_aa: CASSLFDRLQGEQFF
j_call: TRBJ2-3; clone_size: many; v_call: TRBV7-6; d_call: NA; cdr3_nt: TGTGCCAGCAGCTTAGAAGGTAGCGGTAGCACAGATACGCAGTATTTT; cdr3_aa: CASSLEGSGSTDTQYF
j_call: TRBJ1-2; clone_size: NA; v_call: TRBV20-1; d_call: TRBD1; cdr3_nt: TGCGGGGGGGGGACAGGGAACTATGGCTACACCTTC; cdr3_aa: CGGGTGNYGYTF
j_call: TRBJ2-1; clone_size: NA; v_call: TRBV3-1; d_call: NA; cdr3_nt: TGTGCCAGCAGACACACAGGCTACAATGAGCAGTTCTTC; cdr3_aa: CASRHTGYNEQFF